This T cell receptor beta chain came from a study of immune heterogeneity within non-small cell lung tumors. Study in general: In total, the tumors were 4 squamous cell carcinomas, around ten non-squamous carcinomas and 1 not otherwise specified.

In the case of this clonotype: Its antigen is unknown.

Study results and caveats: High-frequency T-cell receptor beta clonotypes differed largely between individual patients. While identical dominant CDR3 beta clonotypes recurred across tumor sites within a patient, high-frequency clones unique to individual sites also appeared. A moderate but significant correlation was found, linking local T-cell clonality with local tumor mutational burden (R around 0.3).

It was a multiplex PCR that amplified TCR beta CDR3, with 32 V and 13 J primers. TCRdb itself ran the multiplex PCR reads through MiXCR, one entry per CDR3 protein. Of 9,000 to 13,000 distinct CDR3 sequences listed, around 30% are singletons. The authors used about 610 ng of bulk tumor genomic DNA per sample as template. In surgery, several biopsies were collected from each primary tumor at widely spaced sites. Curative surgical treatment was performed in patients who had newly diagnosed, untreated non-small cell lung cancer. The CDR3 covers 14 residues. Trimming took 9 bases from V and 0 from J, leaving 12 bases between them. Germline CDR1 MNHNS, CDR2 SASEGT.

The sequenced sample was lung tumor tissue. The rearrangement uses TRBV6-1 and TRBJ1-5, with D unresolved. The clonotype comes from a woman aged 45-65 years with non-small cell lung cancer. The CDR3 DNA reads TGTGCCAGAAGGGATCATAATAGCAATCAGCCCCAGCATTTT. Translated: CARRDHNSNQPQHF.